This TCR beta chain is from a study of blood T cells in healthy people across ages. V shed 5 bases and J shed 2 bases, with 10 bases lying between them. The CDR3 contains 13 residues. Germline CDR1 SNHLY, CDR2 FYNNEI. A sample-barcoded 5' primer and a J-beta primer mix were used in a second PCR of roughly 6 to 11 cycles. MiXCR was run by TCRdb on the 5' RACE reads, yielding one entry per CDR3 protein. The repertoire holds over a million distinct CDR3 sequences, with roughly 60% as singletons. The specimen was blood. The TCR comes from a man in his late teens or twenties in good health. V and J are TRBV2 and TRBJ2-7; no definite D call. CDR3 in amino acids: CASSYQLAYEQYF. The CDR3 coding sequence is TGTGCCAGCAGTTACCAGTTAGCCTACGAGCAGTACTTC.